These 24 T cell receptor beta chains came from one sample sequenced in a study of OX40 agonist ivuxolimab in advanced cancers. Some clones are missing from TCRdb's copy, which holds only in-frame ones; the method was immunoSEQ multiplex PCR. Of some 41,000 clones listed, approximately 81% are singletons. The source was CD4+ or CD8+ T cells sorted from blood, collected in a trial of the OX40 agonist ivuxolimab. Every receptor here comes from an adult with an advanced solid tumor such as melanoma, head and neck, liver or kidney cancer.

The chain couples TRBV7-9 to TRBJ2-1; 13 bases are a match to TRBD2. This CDR3 spans 16 amino acids. Trimming took 6 bases from V and 6 from J; bases not matched to a gene: 8. CDR1 is SEHNR, CDR2 FQNEAQ, per germline (reference sequence). The CDR3 reads CASSYSGLAGINEQFF. The DNA of the CDR3 is TGTGCCAGCAGTTATTCGGGACTAGCGGGGATCAATGAGCAGTTCTTC.

V and J are TRBV5-4 and TRBJ2-7; 10 bases fit TRBD1. This CDR3 has 16 amino acids. The V gene's germline CDR1 is SGHNT and CDR2 YYREEE (reference sequence). The junction had 10 bases not matched to a gene; V was cut back by 5 bases and J by 2 bases. This CDR3 reads CASSSRDRGNPYEQYF. The CDR3 DNA follows: TGTGCCAGCAGTTCCCGGGACAGGGGAAACCCCTACGAGCAGTACTTC.

The rearrangement links TRBV7-6 to TRBJ2-1; D perhaps matches TRBD2 (7 bases). CDR1 and CDR2 from the germline V gene are SGHVS and FNYEAQ. V lost 4 bases and J lost 4, with 14 bases in between. CDR3 length: 15 residues. The CDR3 region is CASSSTGRGYNEQFF. The CDR3 nucleotides read TGTGCCAGCAGCTCTACAGGGAGGGGGTACAATGAGCAGTTCTTC.

A single count supports this clone. The chain links TRBV4-3 to TRBJ1-1; D gene ambiguous. V lost 0 bases to trimming and J lost 5 bases, with 10 bases between them. CDR1 LGHNA and CDR2 YSLEER come from the germline V gene. CDR3 length: 14 amino acids. The CDR3 here is CASSQDERGTEAFF. As DNA, the CDR3 is TGCGCCAGCAGCCAAGACGAACGTGGGACTGAAGCTTTCTTT.

DNA of the CDR3: TGTGCCAGCAGCTTGGTCGGTCTGCACGCAATCTCTAGCACAGATACGCAGTATTTT. Its protein product is CASSLVGLHAISSTDTQYF. This chain links TRBV5-6 with TRBJ2-3; D unresolved. The CDR3 runs 19 residues. V was shortened by 0 bases and J by 0 bases, with 20 bases between the two germline ends. Germline V lookup: CDR1 SGHDT, CDR2 YYEEEE.

The chain uses TRBV5-1 and TRBJ2-1; D assignment may be TRBD1 or TRBD2 (6 bases each). The CDR3 is 12 residues long. V gave up 6 bases and J gave up 9 bases, with 13 bases separating them. Germline CDR1 SGHRS, CDR2 YFSETQ. The CDR3 sequence: CASNLGGSEQFF. Here the CDR3 DNA reads TGCGCCAGCAACCTAGGGGGGAGTGAGCAGTTCTTC.

The rearrangement joins TRBV5-6 to TRBJ2-2; TRBD1 matches 12 bases. The CDR3 totals 16 residues. V lost 3 bases and J lost 4; bases outside the gene matches: 4. CDR1 SGHDT and CDR2 YYEEEE come from the germline V gene. In nucleotides, the CDR3 is TGTGCCAGCAGCTATGGGACAGGGGGCACCACCGGGGAGCTGTTTTTT. Amino acid sequence: CASSYGTGGTTGELFF.

The rearrangement joins TRBV5-1 to TRBJ1-2, with D hard to call. The V end was cut by 4 bases, the J end by 3 bases, with 16 bases between. This CDR3 has 15 residues. Germline CDR1 SGHRS, CDR2 YFSETQ. The CDR3 region is CASSPPFGEDYGYTF. CDR3 in DNA: TGCGCCAGCAGCCCCCCATTCGGGGAGGACTATGGCTACACCTTC.

The V gene is TRBV30, the J gene TRBJ1-3; no clear D. Germline CDR1 and CDR2: GTSNPN and SVGIG (reference sequence). Deletions cut 5 bases from V and 0 bases from J, with 8 bases between. The CDR3 has 13 residues. CDR3 nucleotide sequence: TGTGCCTGGGTTGAGGACTCTGGAAACACCATATATTTT. Its translation is CAWVEDSGNTIYF. Full variable domain (remainder filled in from reference TRBV30 and TRBJ1-3): SQTIHQWPATLVQPVGSPLSLECTVEGTSNPNLYWYRQAAGRGLQLLFYSVGIGQISSEVPQNLSASRPQDRQFILSSKKLLLSDSGFYLCAWVEDSGNTIYFGEGSWLTVV.

The rearrangement joins TRBV19 to TRBJ1-2; 9 bases fit TRBD1. Germline V gene sequence: CDR1 LNHDA, CDR2 SQIVND (reference sequence). The length of the CDR3 is 15 residues. V lost 5 bases, J lost 3 bases, and 7 bases stayed unmatched. This CDR3 reads CASSGDRALDYGYTF. The DNA of the CDR3 is TGTGCCAGTAGTGGGGACAGGGCATTGGACTATGGCTACACCTTC.

This chain uses TRBV27 with TRBJ2-4; perhaps TRBD2 as D (6 bases). Germline V gene lookup returns CDR1 MNHEY and CDR2 SMNVEV (reference sequence). V was clipped by 7 bases and J by 1 base, with 11 bases between them. The CDR3 totals 14 residues. The CDR3 loop is CASTGRLAKNIQYF. The CDR3 DNA is TGTGCCAGCACAGGGAGGTTGGCCAAAAACATTCAGTACTTC.

The CDR3 protein is CASSSASYEQYF. CDR3 DNA sequence: TGTGCCAGCAGCTCAGCCTCCTACGAGCAGTACTTC. The chain employs TRBV11-2 and TRBJ2-7; D uncertain. CDR3 length: 12 amino acids. Between the trimmed V and J ends, which lost 4 bases and 0 bases, there was a span of 4 bases. The germline V gene has CDR1 SGHAT and CDR2 FQNNGV.

The CDR3: CASSLSPGGLQETQYF. Here the CDR3 DNA reads TGTGCCAGCAGTTTATCTCCGGGGGGCCTCCAAGAGACCCAGTACTTC. The J gene is TRBJ2-5, the V gene TRBV27; possible D gene TRBD2, 7 bases. Between the trimmed V and J ends, which lost 0 bases and 1 base, there was a span of 12 bases. CDR3 length: 16 residues. Germline V CDR1 and CDR2: MNHEY, SMNVEV (reference sequence).

The rearrangement links TRBV6-5 to TRBJ2-7; D call uncertain. Per germline, CDR1 MNHEY and CDR2 SVGAGI. The CDR3 spans 13 residues. Between the trimmed V and J ends, which lost 6 bases and 4 bases, there was a span of 13 bases. CDR3 sequence: CASSLGPAYEQYF. As DNA, the CDR3 is TGTGCCAGCAGCCTTGGGCCGGCGTACGAGCAGTACTTC.

For the CDR3, the DNA is TGTGCCAGCAGCCCCCTTGGCAGACCGAACACTGAAGCTTTCTTT. Its protein is CASSPLGRPNTEAFF. V gene TRBV7-9 combines with J gene TRBJ1-1; no definite D call. The CDR3 runs to 15 residues. Trimming removed 5 bases from V and 1 base from J, with 14 bases in between. Germline assignment: CDR1 SEHNR and CDR2 FQNEAQ (reference sequence).

The rearrangement joins TRBV7-9 to TRBJ1-1; D not certain. Trimming stripped 1 base from V and 1 base from J, with 7 bases between. The V gene's germline CDR1 is SEHNR and CDR2 FQNEAQ (reference sequence). The CDR3 consists of 14 residues. This chain's CDR3 is CASSLVAGNTEAFF. CDR3 in DNA: TGTGCCAGCAGCTTAGTTGCGGGGAACACTGAAGCTTTCTTT.

V is TRBV19 and J is TRBJ1-2; D is perhaps TRBD1 (6 bases). The germline CDR1 and CDR2 sequences are LNHDA and SQIVND (reference sequence). The CDR3 runs to 15 residues. V lost 3 bases, J lost 2 bases, and 13 bases lay in between. The CDR3 spells CASSIMRDINYGYTF. In DNA form, the CDR3 reads TGTGCCAGTAGTATCATGCGGGACATAAACTATGGCTACACCTTC.

This chain links TRBV4-3 with TRBJ2-2; 7 bases are a match to TRBD2. Germline CDR1 reads LGHNA; CDR2 reads YSLEER. This CDR3 region has 15 residues. V lost 0 bases and J lost 6; bases outside the gene matches: 4. The CDR3 DNA reads TGCGCCAGCAGCCAAGATTCGAGCGGGGCCGGGGAGCTGTTTTTT. Translated, it gives CASSQDSSGAGELFF.

The CDR3 protein is CASSLRVPIAYEQYF. CDR3 DNA: TGTGCCAGCAGTTTAAGGGTTCCCATTGCCTACGAGCAGTACTTC. The J gene is TRBJ2-7, the V gene TRBV27; no definite D call. This CDR3 has 15 amino acids. The germline CDR1 and CDR2 sequences are MNHEY and SMNVEV (reference sequence). V was clipped by 2 bases and J by 2 bases, with 13 bases between them.

This clone was observed a single time. The chain couples TRBV4-3 to TRBJ2-7; D perhaps matches TRBD1 (5 bases). The CDR3 loop spans 17 amino acids. Between the trimmed V and J ends, which lost 1 base and 0 bases, there was a span of 16 bases. Germline V lookup: CDR1 LGHNA, CDR2 YSLEER. CDR3 sequence: CASSQGPSTAFSYEQYF. The CDR3 bases are TGCGCCAGCAGCCAAGGACCTTCGACAGCATTCTCCTACGAGCAGTACTTC.

The gene calls are TRBV6-5 and TRBJ2-2; no definite D call. Trimming left V 6 bases short and J 3 bases short, with 5 bases between. This CDR3 has 12 amino acids. CDR1 and CDR2 from the germline V gene are MNHEY and SVGAGI. CDR3 in DNA: TGTGCCAGCAGCATAGACACCGGGGAGCTGTTTTTT. This translates into CASSIDTGELFF.

The genes are TRBV9 and TRBJ2-5, with 7 bases lining up with TRBD1. Germline loops: CDR1 SGDLS, CDR2 YYNGEE. Trimming cost V 0 bases and J 7 bases; bases outside gene matches: 6. The CDR3 is 14 amino acids. The CDR3 here is CASSVEGAGRTQYF. The DNA for the CDR3 is TGTGCCAGCAGCGTAGAGGGGGCAGGGCGGACCCAGTACTTC.

The rearrangement joins TRBV19 to TRBJ2-2; a weak D match, TRBD2 (5 bases). CDR1 and CDR2 from the germline V gene are LNHDA and SQIVND (reference sequence). V dropped 10 bases and J dropped 5 bases, with 17 bases sitting between them. The CDR3 runs 14 residues. Here the CDR3 reads CATLKSPGTGELFF. DNA for the CDR3: TGTGCCACCCTTAAGTCGCCGGGGACCGGGGAGCTGTTTTTT. The variable domain in full, completed from reference TRBV19 and TRBJ2-2, reads DGGITQSPKYLFRKEGQNVTLSCEQNLNHDAMYWYRQDPGQGLRLIYYSQIVNDFQKGDIAEGYSVSREKKESFPLTVTSAQKNPTAFYLCATLKSPGTGELFFGEGSRLTVL.

The chain carries TRBV2 and TRBJ2-7; D might be TRBD2 (6 bases). The CDR3 covers 12 residues. From germline, CDR1 is SNHLY and CDR2 FYNNEI. V was pared by 9 bases and J by 6 bases, with 15 bases between. The CDR3 DNA sequence: TGTGCCAGTGACCGGCTCGGGGGCGAGCAGTACTTC. Translated, it gives CASDRLGGEQYF.